These 8 T cell receptor beta chains were sequenced from one sample in a study of blood T cells in healthy people across ages. Through a sample-barcoded 5' primer and a J-beta primer mix, a second PCR was run for about 6 to 12 cycles. TCRdb re-analysed the 5' RACE reads in MiXCR, keeping a single row per CDR3 protein. The repertoire consists of around 1,000,000 distinct CDR3 sequences, with under 30% occurring once and the leading ten covering about 0.69%. The sample was also linked to a second study, of T cells of mothers and their children.

The sequencing sample was made of blood. These receptors all come from a girl under 10 years old in good health.

The chain links TRBV9 to TRBJ1-2, with a possible D match to TRBD1 (6 bases). The germline gives CDR1 SGDLS, CDR2 YYNGEE. The CDR3 contains 13 residues. V was trimmed by 2 bases and J by 8 bases, leaving 13 bases between them. The CDR3 sequence is CASSVETGQGYTF. The CDR3 region has the DNA TGTGCCAGCAGCGTGGAGACAGGACAAGGCTACACCTTC.

This clonotype was found a few times. The genes are TRBV7-2 and TRBJ2-3; no clear D gene. The CDR3 has 14 residues. Germline V gene data show CDR1 as SGHTA and CDR2 as FQGNSA. V lost 1 base and J 4 bases, leaving 9 bases between the germline ends. The CDR3 nucleotides are TGTGCCAGCAGCTTAGGCACAGACGCAGATACGCAGTATTTT. It is translated as CASSLGTDADTQYF.

This clonotype was counted between two and nine times. The rearrangement uses TRBV7-2 and TRBJ2-5; a possible D gene is TRBD2 (5 bases). This CDR3 has 15 amino acids. Looked up from germline, CDR1 is SGHTA and CDR2 is FQGNSA. With 5 bases removed from V and 5 bases from J, the gap between germline ends came to 18 bases. CDR3: CASSQGGAWQETQYF. CDR3 nucleotide sequence: TGTGCCAGCAGCCAAGGAGGAGCATGGCAGGAGACCCAGTACTTC.

V is TRBV24-1 and J is TRBJ2-1; 11 bases fit TRBD2. V shed 7 bases and J 10 bases; nucleotides not matched to a gene: 5. Germline V gene data show CDR1 as KGHDR and CDR2 as SFDVKD. This CDR3 comprises 13 residues. CDR3 loop: CATRTSGKREQFF. Written as DNA, the CDR3 is TGTGCCACCAGGACTAGCGGGAAAAGGGAGCAGTTCTTC.

This clonotype has at least ten counts. The chain combines TRBV12-3 or TRBV12-4 with TRBJ2-5; D is ambiguous. The CDR3 length is 12 residues. Between the trimmed V and J ends, which lost 5 bases and 1 base, there was a span of 5 bases. The CDR3 region has the DNA TGTGCCAGCAGTCCTATCCAAGAGACCCAGTACTTC. It yields the protein CASSPIQETQYF.

On this clonotype: One junction end disagrees with the germline gene, perhaps due to a read error. The gene calls are TRBV6-2 or TRBV6-3 and TRBJ2-7; D remains unclear. Germline loops: CDR1 MNHEY, CDR2 SVGEGT. The CDR3 totals 11 residues. DNA for the CDR3: TGTGTCAGCAGTCGTTCAGAGGAGCAGTACTTC. It codes for CVSSRSEEQYF.

This clonotype occurred a few times. The V and J genes are TRBV28 and TRBJ1-1; a possible D gene is TRBD1 (5 bases). Germline CDR1 reads MDHEN; CDR2 reads SYDVKM. Trimming removed 6 bases from V and 4 bases from J, with 15 bases in between. The CDR3 consists of 14 residues. CDR3 residues: CASSFGPGFTEAFF. In nucleotides, the CDR3 is TGTGCCAGCAGCTTCGGTCCAGGGTTCACTGAAGCTTTCTTT. Complete variable domain (other parts from reference TRBV28 and TRBJ1-1): DVKVTQSSRYLVKRTGEKVFLECVQDMDHENMFWYRQDPGLGLRLIYFSYDVKMKEKGDIPEGYSVSREKKERFSLILESASTNQTSMYLCASSFGPGFTEAFFGQGTRLTVV.

This clonotype showed up just a few times. One junction end disagrees with the germline gene, perhaps due to a read error. This rearrangement joins TRBV9 to TRBJ2-3; the D call may be TRBD1 or TRBD2 (7 bases each). CDR3 size: 16 residues. Germline-derived CDR1 and CDR2 are SGDLS and YYNGEE. CDR3 bases: TGTGCCAGCAGCTCAGGGGGGCGGGAGAGCACAGATTCGCAGTATTTT. This codes for CASSSGGRESTDSQYF.